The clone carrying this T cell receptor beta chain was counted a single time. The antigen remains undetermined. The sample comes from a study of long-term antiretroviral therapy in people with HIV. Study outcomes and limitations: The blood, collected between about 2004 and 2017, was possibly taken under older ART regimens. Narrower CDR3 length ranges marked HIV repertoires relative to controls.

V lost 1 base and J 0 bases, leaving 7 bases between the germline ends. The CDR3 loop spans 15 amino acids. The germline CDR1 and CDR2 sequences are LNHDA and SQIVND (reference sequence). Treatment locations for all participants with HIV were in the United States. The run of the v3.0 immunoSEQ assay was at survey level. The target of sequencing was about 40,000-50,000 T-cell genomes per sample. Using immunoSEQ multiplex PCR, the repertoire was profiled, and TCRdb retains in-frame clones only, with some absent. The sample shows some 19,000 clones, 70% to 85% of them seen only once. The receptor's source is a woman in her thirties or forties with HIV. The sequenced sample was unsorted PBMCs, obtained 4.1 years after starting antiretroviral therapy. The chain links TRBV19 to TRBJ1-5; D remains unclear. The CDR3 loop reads CASSIGTASNQPQHF. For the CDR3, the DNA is TGTGCCAGTAGTATAGGTACGGCTAGCAATCAGCCCCAGCATTTT.